The 15 T cell receptor beta chains reported below all come from one sample, sequenced in a study of early T cells in non-severe SARS-CoV-2 infection. TCRdb redid the calling of the 5' RACE reads with MiXCR, one entry per CDR3 protein. Among some 40,000 distinct CDR3 sequences listed, approximately 6% were seen once. This specimen consisted of whole blood, obtained at baseline. The origin of the receptors is an adult who was a healthcare worker with PCR-confirmed SARS-CoV-2 infection or an uninfected control (not recorded which).

This clonotype was seen repeatedly, ten times or more. V and J are TRBV12-3 or TRBV12-4 and TRBJ1-1; D call uncertain. The V end was cut by 7 bases, the J end by 0 bases, with 27 bases between. The CDR3 has 19 residues. DNA of the CDR3: TGTGCCAGCACCCTGGGGAGGAGGCGAGCGAAGGAGGTGAACACTGAAGCTTTCTTT. Amino acids: CASTLGRRRAKEVNTEAFF.

This clonotype has at least ten counts. The V gene is TRBV2, the J gene TRBJ1-1, with D possibly being TRBD1 (5 bases). Trimming left V 5 bases short and J 4 bases short, with 11 bases between. The V gene's germline CDR1 is SNHLY and CDR2 FYNNEI. The CDR3 is made up of 13 amino acids. In nucleotides, the CDR3 is TGTGCCAGCAGTCCCAGGGTTGGCACTGAAGCTTTCTTT. Its translation is CASSPRVGTEAFF.

This clonotype appeared a few times. The J gene is TRBJ1-4, the V gene TRBV30; D not resolved. V was clipped by 1 base and J by 7 bases, with 16 bases between them. The germline V gene encodes CDR1 GTSNPN and CDR2 SVGIG (reference sequence). The CDR3 has 15 amino acids. Written as DNA, the CDR3 is TGTGCCTGGAGTGGAGATCGGATCCGGGGTGAAAAACTGTTTTTT. Its translation: CAWSGDRIRGEKLFF.

This clonotype was picked up many times. V gene TRBV9 combines with J gene TRBJ2-6; D possibly corresponds to TRBD1 (6 bases). V was cut by 4 bases and J by 2 bases, with 10 bases left in between. CDR1 and CDR2 (germline): SGDLS, YYNGEE. The CDR3 is made up of 15 amino acids. The CDR3 sequence is CASSSQGTGANVLTF. The CDR3 DNA reads as TGTGCCAGCAGCTCACAGGGAACTGGGGCCAACGTCCTGACTTTC.

This clonotype has ten or more counts. As DNA, the CDR3 is TGTGCCAGCAGCCCCACTAGTCGCGAGCAGTTCTTC. As protein: CASSPTSREQFF. This chain connects TRBV6-2 or TRBV6-3 to TRBJ2-1; tentatively, D is TRBD2 (5 bases). The CDR3 extends over 12 amino acids. Trimming left V 6 bases short and J 10 bases short, with 13 bases between. Per the germline V gene, CDR1 is MNHEY and CDR2 is SVGEGT.

In its sample, this clonotype was seen many times. V is TRBV29-1 and J is TRBJ2-7; a possible D gene is TRBD1 (6 bases). The V gene's germline CDR1 is SQVTM and CDR2 ANQGSEA. V shed 5 bases and J shed 3 bases, with 8 bases lying between them. The length of the CDR3 is 11 residues. In DNA form, the CDR3 reads TGCAGCGTTCGGACAGACTACGAGCAGTACTTC. It translates to CSVRTDYEQYF.

This clonotype was observed many times. This chain joins TRBV12-3 or TRBV12-4 and TRBJ2-7; 9 bases match TRBD1. There are 13 residues in the CDR3. V lost 7 bases to trimming and J lost 9 bases; unmatched junction nucleotides: 10. For the CDR3, the DNA is TGTGCCAGCACCCCCGGGACAGGGCCGGTGCAGTACTTC. Protein product: CASTPGTGPVQYF.

There are many counts of this clonotype. The genes are TRBV30 and TRBJ2-1; D might be TRBD1 or TRBD2, each matching 5 bases. V shed 3 bases and J shed 4 bases, with 13 bases lying between them. Germline V gene data show CDR1 as GTSNPN and CDR2 as SVGIG (reference sequence). The CDR3 has 14 residues. DNA for the CDR3: TGTGCCTGGAGCACGGGGCTACTATACAATGAGCAGTTCTTC. This translates into CAWSTGLLYNEQFF.

At least ten counts were recorded for this clonotype. The chain has TRBV7-2 and TRBJ2-3; D could derive from TRBD1 or TRBD2 (5 bases each). In germline, CDR1 is SGHTA, CDR2 FQGNSA. The CDR3 totals 13 residues. The germline V and J ends were trimmed by 5 bases and 4 bases, with 10 bases remaining between them. As DNA, the CDR3 is TGTGCCAGCAGCAGGACGGGGCCAGATACGCAGTATTTT. Its protein is CASSRTGPDTQYF.

Only a few counts were recorded for this clonotype. The V gene is TRBV4-2, the J gene TRBJ1-6; 7 bases agree with TRBD1. Germline CDR1 LGHNA, CDR2 YNFKEQ. The CDR3 runs to 16 residues. V was pared by 4 bases and J by 0 bases, with 3 bases of the junction left unmatched. The CDR3 spells CASSPQGGSYNSPLHF. In DNA form, the CDR3 reads TGTGCCAGCAGCCCCCAGGGGGGCTCCTATAATTCACCCCTCCACTTT.

This clonotype was found many times. The chain couples TRBV7-6 to TRBJ2-7; 11 nucleotides agree with TRBD2. V lost 5 bases to trimming and J lost 7 bases; unmatched junction nucleotides: 13. Germline V CDR1 and CDR2: SGHVS, FNYEAQ. The length of the CDR3 is 16 residues. The CDR3 sequence is CASSPAILAGVDEQYF. DNA of the CDR3: TGTGCCAGCAGCCCAGCCATACTAGCGGGAGTGGATGAGCAGTACTTC. Together with reference TRBV7-6 and TRBJ2-7, the CDR3 gives the full variable domain: GAGVSQSPRYKVTKRGQDVALRCDPISGHVSLYWYRQALGQGPEFLTYFNYEAQQDKSGLPNDRFSAERPEGSISTLTIQRTEQRDSAMYRCASSPAILAGVDEQYFGPGTRLTVT.

The table lists this clonotype with many counts. V gene TRBV13 combines with J gene TRBJ2-2; possibly TRBD2 for D (5 bases). Germline V gene sequence: CDR1 PRHDT, CDR2 FYEKMQ (reference sequence). This CDR3 comprises 15 residues. Between the trimmed V and J ends, which lost 5 bases and 2 bases, there was a span of 12 bases. The CDR3 nucleotides are TGTGCCAGCAGCCCGCAGCGGAAAAACACCGGGGAGCTGTTTTTT. Encoded protein: CASSPQRKNTGELFF.

This clonotype was detected only a few times. The chain carries TRBV27 and TRBJ1-1; D is unclear. The length of the CDR3 is 14 residues. Germline assignment: CDR1 MNHEY and CDR2 SMNVEV (reference sequence). V gave up 4 bases and J gave up 4 bases, with 13 bases separating them. The CDR3 is CASSYGSLLTEAFF. The CDR3 bases are TGTGCCAGCAGTTATGGCAGCCTTCTCACTGAAGCTTTCTTT.

This CDR3 reads CASSPPGPSGIGEQFF. Here the CDR3 DNA reads TGTGCCAGCTCACCTCCCGGTCCCTCGGGAATTGGTGAGCAGTTCTTC. V gene TRBV18 combines with J gene TRBJ2-1; a possible D gene is TRBD2 (5 bases). V lost 3 bases and J lost 9, with 21 bases in between. The CDR3 is made up of 16 amino acids. Germline CDR1 and CDR2: KGHSH and LQKENI.

This clonotype was recorded a few times. The chain combines TRBV20-1 with TRBJ1-6; D gene uncertain. V was clipped by 1 base and J by 0 bases, with 7 bases between them. CDR1 DFQATT and CDR2 SNEGSKA come from the germline V gene (reference sequence). CDR3 size: 15 residues. CDR3 protein: CSARVQSSYNSPLHF. The CDR3 nucleotides read TGCAGTGCTAGAGTCCAATCCTCCTATAATTCACCCCTCCACTTT.